Following are 20 T cell receptor beta chains from one sample sequenced in a study of T cell changes during pregnancy in multiple sclerosis. Here immunoSEQ multiplex PCR was the method, and the copy in TCRdb shows in-frame clones only, minus some. Altogether 57,000 or so clones are present, 90% being singletons, with the ten largest covering about 7%. This specimen was peripheral blood, taken in the third trimester of pregnancy. Receptors were obtained from a female donor in good health, enrolled as a control in a pregnancy study.

This clone was detected once. This chain uses TRBV4-3 with TRBJ1-1; D is perhaps TRBD1 (6 bases). The CDR3 has 15 amino acids. The germline V and J ends were trimmed by 1 base and 3 bases, with 12 bases remaining between them. Germline V lookup: CDR1 LGHNA, CDR2 YSLEER. The CDR3 DNA sequence: TGCGCCAGCAGCCAAGCTCCGGGACAAGACACTGAAGCTTTCTTT. Its protein product is CASSQAPGQDTEAFF.

The rearrangement uses TRBV19 and TRBJ1-2; 10 bases line up with TRBD1. The CDR3 has 14 amino acids. CDR1 is LNHDA and CDR2 is SQIVND in the germline V gene (reference sequence). The junction had 5 bases not matched to a gene; V was cut back by 5 bases and J by 5 bases. Here the CDR3 reads CASSPEDRGYGYTF. The CDR3 nucleotides are TGTGCCAGTAGTCCCGAGGACAGGGGGTATGGCTACACCTTC.

The chain carries TRBV5-1 and TRBJ1-1, with 8 bases that match TRBD1. This CDR3 has 13 amino acids. The V segment lost 5 bases and the J segment 4 bases; nucleotides outside the gene matches: 4. Germline V gives CDR1 SGHRS, CDR2 YFSETQ. The CDR3 region has the DNA TGCGCCAGCAGTTCGGACAGGGTCACTGAAGCTTTCTTT. This codes for CASSSDRVTEAFF. Filled out from reference TRBV5-1 and TRBJ1-1, the complete variable domain reads KAGVTQTPRYLIKTRGQQVTLSCSPISGHRSVSWYQQTPGQGLQFLFEYFSETQRNKGNFPGRFSGRQFSNSRSEMNVSTLELGDSALYLCASSSDRVTEAFFGQGTRLTVV.

The rearrangement uses TRBV25-1 and TRBJ1-3, with D possibly matching TRBD1 (5 bases). Trimming took off 2 bases at V and 7 bases at J, with 18 bases between the two ends. Germline values: CDR1 MGHDK, CDR2 SYGVNS. This CDR3 contains 16 residues. The CDR3 loop reads CASSEHTLGAGNTIYF. CDR3 DNA: TGTGCCAGCAGTGAACATACCCTCGGTGCAGGGAACACCATATATTTT.

This sequence joins TRBV6-5 and TRBJ2-3, with 7 bases that match TRBD2. The CDR3 totals 15 residues. Germline CDR1 is MNHEY and CDR2 is SVGAGI. The V gene end was trimmed by 2 bases and the J gene end by 2 bases; junction bases not matched to a gene: 4. CDR3 DNA sequence: TGTGCCAGCAGTTACGGGCGGGAGTCCACAGATACGCAGTATTTT. Translated: CASSYGRESTDTQYF.

This clone was counted between two and nine times. The V gene is TRBV5-6, the J gene TRBJ2-7, with 10 bases that match TRBD1. This CDR3 is built from 16 residues. Per germline, CDR1 SGHDT and CDR2 YYEEEE. J gave up 7 bases and V 2 bases, and 12 bases lay outside the gene matches. The chain's CDR3 is CASSFIQDRGGLEQYF. DNA for the CDR3: TGTGCCAGCAGCTTCATCCAGGACAGGGGGGGGTTGGAGCAGTACTTC.

The V and J genes are TRBV19 and TRBJ2-4, with D possibly matching TRBD2 (6 bases). The CDR3 covers 18 residues. Per germline, CDR1 LNHDA and CDR2 SQIVND (reference sequence). V lost 6 bases to trimming and J lost 1 base, with 22 bases between them. CDR3 protein: CASSRLLAGSEAKNIQYF. CDR3 DNA sequence: TGTGCCAGTAGCCGCCTCCTGGCGGGGAGTGAGGCCAAAAACATTCAGTACTTC.

V and J are TRBV5-1 and TRBJ2-1, with 10 bases that match TRBD2. V dropped 0 bases and J dropped 5; count of bases not matched to a gene: 2. This CDR3 spans 15 amino acids. Germline CDR1 reads SGHRS; CDR2 reads YFSETQ. The CDR3 spells CASSLGLAGDNEQFF. The CDR3, as DNA: TGCGCCAGCAGCTTGGGTCTAGCGGGAGACAATGAGCAGTTCTTC. The whole variable domain, filled in from reference TRBV5-1 and TRBJ2-1, reads KAGVTQTPRYLIKTRGQQVTLSCSPISGHRSVSWYQQTPGQGLQFLFEYFSETQRNKGNFPGRFSGRQFSNSRSEMNVSTLELGDSALYLCASSLGLAGDNEQFFGPGTRLTVL.

The chain joins TRBV11-3 to TRBJ2-2; weak D call: TRBD2 (6 bases). V was shortened by 1 base and J by 9 bases, with 9 bases between the two germline ends. CDR1 and CDR2 from the germline V gene are SGHNT and YENEEA. There are 13 residues in the CDR3. The CDR3 nucleotides are TGTGCCAGCAGCTTAGCCGGGAGCCGGGAGCTGTTTTTT. This gives the protein CASSLAGSRELFF.

The chain employs TRBV4-3 and TRBJ1-2; unclear D gene. Germline V CDR1 and CDR2: LGHNA, YSLEER. The ends were cut back, 0 bases at V and 1 base at J, with 12 bases in the middle. This CDR3 contains 16 residues. As DNA, the CDR3 is TGCGCCAGCAGCCAAGATGATGGGCTTATTAACTATGGCTACACCTTC. It codes for CASSQDDGLINYGYTF.

V and J are TRBV2 and TRBJ2-1; maybe TRBD2 (6 bases). The V and J ends lost 8 bases and 7 bases respectively, with 15 bases between them. The CDR3 is made up of 13 amino acids. Per the germline V gene, CDR1 is SNHLY and CDR2 is FYNNEI. The CDR3 DNA reads as TGTGCCAGCGATTCGGGAGCGGTGAATGAGCAGTTCTTC. This codes for CASDSGAVNEQFF.

In its sample, this clone was seen once. The chain employs TRBV11-2 and TRBJ2-5; 9 nucleotides align to TRBD1. CDR1 and CDR2 (germline): SGHAT, FQNNGV. V lost 5 bases, J lost 1 base, and 8 bases stayed unmatched. The CDR3 runs to 16 residues. The CDR3 DNA is TGTGCCAGCAGCCCGATTTGGGACAGGGCCCAAGAGACCCAGTACTTC. Amino acid sequence: CASSPIWDRAQETQYF.

The chain has TRBV4-1 and TRBJ1-6; D is unresolved. V was trimmed by 1 base and J by 6 bases, leaving 16 bases between them. From germline, CDR1 is MGHRA and CDR2 YSYEKL. The CDR3 length is 17 residues. CDR3 amino acids: CASSQVPVASINSPLHF. DNA of the CDR3: TGCGCCAGCAGCCAAGTACCGGTCGCCTCAATTAATTCACCCCTCCACTTT.

In this sample, this clone turned up once. This chain connects TRBV19 to TRBJ1-1; no reliable D call. The V gene's germline CDR1 is LNHDA and CDR2 SQIVND (reference sequence). Trimming shortened V by 4 bases and J by 3 bases, and 18 bases separated the two germline ends. The CDR3 is 16 amino acids. CDR3 region: CASSKYSDGRDTEAFF. In nucleotides, the CDR3 is TGTGCCAGTAGTAAATATAGCGACGGTAGGGACACTGAAGCTTTCTTT.

This chain uses TRBV11-2 with TRBJ2-7, with 7 bases fitting TRBD2. Germline CDR1 SGHAT, CDR2 FQNNGV. V dropped 1 base and J dropped 3; count of bases not matched to a gene: 3. The CDR3 spans 14 residues. The CDR3 here is CASSLAGTNYEQYF. In nucleotides, the CDR3 is TGTGCCAGCAGCTTAGCTGGGACTAACTACGAGCAGTACTTC.

This clone is a singleton in its sample. The gene calls are TRBV19 and TRBJ2-3; TRBD2 matches 7 bases. The length of the CDR3 is 15 residues. The V gene end was trimmed by 6 bases and the J gene end by 7 bases; junction bases not matched to a gene: 13. Germline V gene data show CDR1 as LNHDA and CDR2 as SQIVND (reference sequence). The CDR3 DNA follows: TGTGCCAGTAGACCAAGGTCCCAGACTAGCTATACGCAGTATTTT. Residues: CASRPRSQTSYTQYF. Variable domain in full (rest from reference TRBV19 and TRBJ2-3): DGGITQSPKYLFRKEGQNVTLSCEQNLNHDAMYWYRQDPGQGLRLIYYSQIVNDFQKGDIAEGYSVSREKKESFPLTVTSAQKNPTAFYLCASRPRSQTSYTQYFGPGTRLTVL.

The CDR3 is CASSYGTGTEETQYF. CDR3 nucleotide sequence: TGCGCCAGCAGCTATGGGACAGGGACGGAAGAGACCCAGTACTTC. The J gene is TRBJ2-5, the V gene TRBV5-1; 9 bases map to TRBD1. This CDR3 is built from 15 residues. The germline V gene has CDR1 SGHRS and CDR2 YFSETQ. With 3 bases clipped from V and 3 bases from J, the junction kept 6 bases outside the gene matches.

The chain has TRBV5-1 and TRBJ2-2; no firm D call. Trimming removed 0 bases from V and 6 bases from J, with 3 bases in between. The germline CDR1 and CDR2 sequences are SGHRS and YFSETQ. This CDR3 contains 12 residues. The CDR3 spells CASSLASGELFF. The CDR3 DNA sequence: TGCGCCAGCAGCTTGGCGTCCGGGGAGCTGTTTTTT.

The V gene is TRBV11-3, the J gene TRBJ2-7, with D possibly being TRBD1 (6 bases). V dropped 4 bases and J dropped 2 bases, with 9 bases sitting between them. Germline CDR1 is SGHNT and CDR2 is YENEEA. There are 13 residues in the CDR3. The CDR3 DNA reads as TGTGCCAGCAGCTACCGGACAGCCTACGAGCAGTACTTC. Protein sequence: CASSYRTAYEQYF. The entire variable domain, with the rest obtained from reference TRBV11-3 and TRBJ2-7, is as follows: EAGVVQSPRYKIIEKKQPVAFWCNPISGHNTLYWYLQNLGQGPELLIRYENEEAVDDSQLPKDRFSAERLKGVDSTLKIQPAELGDSAVYLCASSYRTAYEQYFGPGTRLTVT.

This chain links TRBV5-1 with TRBJ1-4, with 10 bases aligning to TRBD1. Germline V gene sequence: CDR1 SGHRS, CDR2 YFSETQ. The CDR3 is made up of 16 amino acids. V shed 4 bases and J 8 bases; nucleotides not matched to a gene: 11. CDR3 sequence reads: CASSRRSGTGAEKLFF. In DNA, the CDR3 is TGCGCCAGCAGCCGGCGGTCCGGGACAGGGGCCGAAAAACTGTTTTTT.